Listed below are T cell receptor beta chains from one sample, sequenced in a study of regulatory T cells in long-lasting Graves disease. One entry per CDR3 protein results from TCRdb running MiXCR on the multiplex PCR reads. The sample carries 370,000 or so distinct CDR3 sequences, 16% recorded once. In addition, the sample was reused for a study of T cells in Graves' hyperthyroidism and ophthalmopathy.

The input for sequencing was peripheral blood mononuclear cells (PBMCs), taken at new diagnosis, from a patient treated with antithyroid drugs. These receptors all stem from a young woman with Graves disease. Each CDR3 is given with its conserved first and last residue. A D gene is named only where the DNA matches it firmly.

V gene	CDR3 length	J gene	D gene	CDR3 protein
TRBV7-9	14	TRBJ1-1	TRBD1	CASSQTGGSTEAFF
TRBV7-9	14	TRBJ2-5	.	CASIRPGVQETQYF
TRBV27	20	TRBJ2-6	TRBD2	CASTLLPGTSGPSGANVLTF
TRBV18	14	TRBJ2-1	TRBD1	CASSKGQDYNEQFF
TRBV19	15	TRBJ1-4	.	CASSMRGGDHEKLFF
TRBV11-2	16	TRBJ2-7	.	CASSSSPRGKDYEQYF
TRBV9	13	TRBJ2-2	.	CASSAAPQGALFF
TRBV29-1	11	TRBJ2-1	.	CSGQVSNEQFF
TRBV7-8	15	.	.	CASSPPSGRTETQYF
TRBV7-9	15	TRBJ2-5	.	CASSFRGGSGETQYF
TRBV6-4	14	TRBJ2-1	TRBD1	CASSLGTGVGEQFF
TRBV5-1	16	TRBJ2-1	.	CASSSYVGHQYNEQFF
TRBV30	12	TRBJ1-2	.	CAWSDQLLGYTF
TRBV20-1	15	TRBJ2-2	TRBD2	CSASYLAGVGWELFF
TRBV12-3/TRBV12-4	15	TRBJ1-2	TRBD1	CASSLGTGRDYGYTF
TRBV30	15	TRBJ1-2	.	CAWSTRRGRYYGYTF
TRBV18	15	TRBJ1-2	.	CASSPPGNFNYGYTF
TRBV10-3	13	TRBJ2-7	.	CAISVMTDDEQYF
TRBV20-1	13	TRBJ2-3	.	CSGSRGVPDTQYF
TRBV5-5	14	TRBJ2-5	TRBD1	CASSVDRVQETQYF
TRBV3-1	15	TRBJ2-3	.	CASSQAVGRGGTQYF
TRBV10-3	15	TRBJ1-5	TRBD1	CAISETPGQGQPQHF
TRBV7-9	13	TRBJ2-7	TRBD2	CAGSLVAGYEQYF
TRBV28	13	TRBJ1-6	.	CAASPDFNSPLHF
TRBV28	13	TRBJ1-5	TRBD1	CATPDRTNQPQHF
TRBV4-1	15	TRBJ2-7	TRBD2	CASSQGAAGGYERYF
TRBV20-1	15	TRBJ1-6	.	CSARDPFAGPSPFHF
TRBV11-2	17	TRBJ1-6	.	CASRQPDRSSYNSPLHF
TRBV20-1	15	TRBJ2-1	TRBD2	CSARDLASGYNEQFF
TRBV28	13	TRBJ1-6	.	CATRRAAGFTLHF
TRBV5-5	17	TRBJ1-6	.	CASSPGSFPSYNSPLHF
TRBV19	15	TRBJ1-6	.	CASNPEGTYNSPLHF
TRBV29-1	14	TRBJ1-2	.	CSVPSGLSTLRYTF
TRBV6-1	15	TRBJ2-3	.	CASRLLASSTDTQYF
TRBV28	15	TRBJ1-3	TRBD1	CASSFTSEGANTIYF
TRBV25-1	14	TRBJ2-6	.	CASSDGLGANVLTF
TRBV5-4	15	TRBJ2-3	TRBD2	CASSLLAGPPDMQYF
TRBV6-1	14	TRBJ1-1	.	CASRQVIADLVTFF
TRBV18	16	TRBJ2-1	.	CASSPRGTAIGNEQFF
TRBV2	13	TRBJ2-5	.	CASSVEQEETQYF
TRBV30	15	TRBJ2-1	TRBD2	CAWSVFGLAGDEQFF
TRBV7-3	14	TRBJ2-3	.	CASSLRSVTDTQYF
TRBV7-2	14	TRBJ1-1	.	CASSPRRGNTEAFF
TRBV7-3	14	TRBJ2-7	TRBD1	CASSLGGQAREQYF
TRBV27	13	TRBJ1-2	.	CASSLRGNYGYTF
TRBV7-9	15	TRBJ2-5	.	CASSSLAVPGETQYF
TRBV9	13	TRBJ1-1	.	CSSAGAADTEAFF
TRBV20-1	13	TRBJ2-3	.	CSAPGLYTDTQYF
TRBV6-1	15	TRBJ1-5	.	CASRRGRTYLQPQHF
TRBV14	14	TRBJ2-5	.	CASSQASTRGTQYF
TRBV5-5	13	TRBJ2-7	.	CASSLGQNYEQYF
TRBV5-4	17	TRBJ2-7	TRBD1	CASSLGGPGQGSYEQYF
TRBV9	15	TRBJ2-2	TRBD1	CASRDGTGGTGELFF
TRBV5-1	11	TRBJ1-1	.	CASRRGPEAFF
TRBV6-2/TRBV6-3	17	TRBJ2-3	TRBD1	CASSTSRQGRITDTQYF
TRBV20-1	14	TRBJ2-3	.	CSARVWSSTDTQYF
TRBV11-2	17	TRBJ2-4	TRBD2	CASSLDPAGGPGNIQYF
TRBV9	13	TRBJ2-2	.	CASSVGGTGELFF
TRBV4-1	14	TRBJ2-1	TRBD2	CASSPGLAVGEQFF
TRBV19	13	TRBJ2-3	.	CASSIRITDTQYF